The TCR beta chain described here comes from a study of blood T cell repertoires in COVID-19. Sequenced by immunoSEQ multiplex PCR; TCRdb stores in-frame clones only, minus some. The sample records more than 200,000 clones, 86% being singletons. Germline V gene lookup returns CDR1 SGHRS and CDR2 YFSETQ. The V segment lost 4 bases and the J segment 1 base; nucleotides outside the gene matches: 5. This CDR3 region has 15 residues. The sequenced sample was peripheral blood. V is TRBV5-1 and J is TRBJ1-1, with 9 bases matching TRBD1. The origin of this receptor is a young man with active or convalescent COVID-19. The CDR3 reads CASSGGQGKNTEAFF. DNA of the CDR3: TGCGCCAGCAGCGGAGGACAGGGGAAGAACACTGAAGCTTTCTTT.